The entry below describes one T cell receptor (beta chain). What it binds is unknown. This table comes from immunoSEQ multiplex PCR, and its TCRdb copy is limited to in-frame clones, with some not included. The top ten clones hold approximately 10% of a sample with about 160,000 clones, under 90% of them seen once. These data originate in a study of cytomegalovirus exposure and HLA in healthy donors. These donors were members of the approximately 120-subject validation cohort, a group separate from the roughly 670-subject first cohort. This CDR3 is 15 amino acids long. Per the germline V gene, CDR1 is ENHRY and CDR2 is SYGVKD. J gave up 6 bases and V 0 bases, and 6 bases lay outside the gene matches. Whole-study findings and limits: There were some public TCRs occurring in many donors, but most TCR sequences were rare.

This sequence was found in a woman between 18 and 29 years old in good health and CMV-seropositive. The sample taken for sequencing was PBMCs. The V and J genes are TRBV10-3 and TRBJ2-3, with 7 bases matching TRBD2. The CDR3 DNA reads TGTGCCATCAGTGAGTCGGGGGGAGGGTTTGATACGCAGTATTTT. Protein: CAISESGGGFDTQYF.